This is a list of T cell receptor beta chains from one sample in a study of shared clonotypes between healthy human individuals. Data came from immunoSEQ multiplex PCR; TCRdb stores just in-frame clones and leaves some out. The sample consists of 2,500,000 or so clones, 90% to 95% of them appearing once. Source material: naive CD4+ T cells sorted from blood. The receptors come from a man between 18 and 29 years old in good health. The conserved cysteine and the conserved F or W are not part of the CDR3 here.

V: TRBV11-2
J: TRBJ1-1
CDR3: ASSLGGKTVEAF

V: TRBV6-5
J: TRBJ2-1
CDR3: ATLAGGPVNEQF

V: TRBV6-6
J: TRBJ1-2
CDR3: ATPGQGAAGYT

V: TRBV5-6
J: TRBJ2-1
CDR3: ASSPNTGWGNEQF

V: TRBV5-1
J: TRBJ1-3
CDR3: ASSPVERGNTIY

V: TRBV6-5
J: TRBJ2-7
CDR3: ASSAKAGSGEQY

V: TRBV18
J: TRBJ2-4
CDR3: ASSPKAAGGVNIQY

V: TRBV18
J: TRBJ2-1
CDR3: ASSPRDSVYNEQF

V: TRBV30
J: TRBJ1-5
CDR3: AWSVKFLGGAQPQH

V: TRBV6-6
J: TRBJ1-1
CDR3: ASSQGQGKVNTEAF

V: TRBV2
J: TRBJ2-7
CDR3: ASSEERGPYEQY

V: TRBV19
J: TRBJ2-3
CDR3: ASSIGSYTQY

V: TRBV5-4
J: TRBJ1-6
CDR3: ASSPSEGSASPLH

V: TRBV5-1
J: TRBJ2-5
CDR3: ASSVGQPQETQY

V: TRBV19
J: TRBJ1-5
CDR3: ASSGAASGNQPQH

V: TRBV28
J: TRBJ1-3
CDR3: ASSYDRGSGNTIY

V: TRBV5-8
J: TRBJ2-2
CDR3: ASSLAPTRNTGELF

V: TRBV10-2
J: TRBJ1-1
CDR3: ASSPGRMNTEAF

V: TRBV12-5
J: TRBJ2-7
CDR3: ASGLDRAPYEQY

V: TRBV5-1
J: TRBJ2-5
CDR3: ASSGLALPQETQY

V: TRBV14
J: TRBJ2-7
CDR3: ASSQERRYYEQY

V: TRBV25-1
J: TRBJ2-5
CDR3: ASSERGFQETQY

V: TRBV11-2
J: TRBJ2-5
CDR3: ASSGQNQETQY

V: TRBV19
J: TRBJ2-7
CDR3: ASSPRLSSYEQY

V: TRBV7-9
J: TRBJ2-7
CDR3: ASSLGLGQGRYEQY

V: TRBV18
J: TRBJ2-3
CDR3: ASSPLAGGPGTDTQY

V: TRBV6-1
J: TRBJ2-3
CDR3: ASSDPGLAGFPDTQY

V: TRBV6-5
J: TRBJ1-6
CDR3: ASSCGGNPHSPLH

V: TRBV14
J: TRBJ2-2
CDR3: ASSQSPNTGELF

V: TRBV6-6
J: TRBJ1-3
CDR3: ASRPGGGDGNTIY

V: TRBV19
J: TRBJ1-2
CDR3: ASSRTISNYGYT

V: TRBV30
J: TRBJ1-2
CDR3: ARDRTNYGYT

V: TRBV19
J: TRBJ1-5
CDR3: ASSIRRTGDNQPQH

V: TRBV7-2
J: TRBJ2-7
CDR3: ASSSPGSGGTYHYEQY

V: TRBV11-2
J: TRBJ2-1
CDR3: ASSRDRYNEQF

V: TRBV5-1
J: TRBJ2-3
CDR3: ASSLSDRASTDTQY

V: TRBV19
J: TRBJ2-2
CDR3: ASSIPGQGVNGGELF

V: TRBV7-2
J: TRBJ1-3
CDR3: ASSLVGQGSGNTIY

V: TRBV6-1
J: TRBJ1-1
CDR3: ASSPRGREAF

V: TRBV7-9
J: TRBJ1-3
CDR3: ASSLGGSRKGNTIY

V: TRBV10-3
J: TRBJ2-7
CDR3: AISTQGGTYEQY